These 28 T cell receptor beta chains were sequenced from one sample in a study of regulatory T cells in long-lasting Graves disease (dated by TCRdb to the early 2020s). The method behind the library was multiplex PCR. The run used an Illumina HiSeq 4000. iRepertoire HTBI primers and Arm-PCR amplification of CDR3 regions were used to construct TCR beta libraries. TCRdb ran its own pipeline on the public reads, namely fastp trimming at Q25 and MiXCR clone calling, and kept in-frame beta chains. Rows merge per CDR3 protein into single entries with the most common DNA and genes. The table for this sample lists 700,000 or so distinct CDR3 sequences; around 32% of them were counted only once. The top ten clonotypes cover under 55% of the sample. The sample's time point label, decoded: persistent/refractory GD, antithyroid drugs over 5 years with positive TRAb. For both TCR sequencing and RNA sequencing, RNA was extracted from PBMCs using TRIzol.

The input for sequencing was peripheral blood mononuclear cells (PBMCs), taken when the disease was refractory, from a patient treated with antithyroid drugs. Every receptor here comes from a female donor with Graves disease.

The V and J genes are TRBV19 and TRBJ1-3, with TRBD1 as a possible D gene (5 bases). CDR1 is LNHDA and CDR2 is SQIVND in the germline V gene (reference sequence). This CDR3 has 15 amino acids. Trimming cost V 5 bases and J 0 bases, with 11 bases left between them. The chain's CDR3 is CASSGGRLSGNTIYF. CDR3 coding DNA: TGTGCCAGTAGTGGGGGACGTCTCTCTGGAAACACCATATATTTT.

The chain couples TRBV20-1 to TRBJ2-5, with D uncertain. Germline values: CDR1 DFQATT, CDR2 SNEGSKA (reference sequence). V lost 5 bases and J lost 5, with 12 bases in between. The CDR3 is 12 residues long. CDR3 in amino acids: CSASTVSETQYF. Written as DNA, the CDR3 is TGCAGTGCTTCAACAGTATCCGAGACCCAGTACTTC.

This chain uses TRBV6-1 with TRBJ1-5, with 7 nucleotides matching TRBD1. Germline V CDR1 and CDR2: MNHNS, SASEGT. CDR3 size: 17 residues. V lost 7 bases, J lost 0 bases, and 12 bases stayed unmatched. CDR3 amino acids: CASKGVKAGGSNQPQHF. The DNA for the CDR3 is TGTGCCAGCAAGGGGGTCAAGGCAGGGGGTAGCAATCAGCCCCAGCATTTT.

This clonotype has just a few counts. The V and J genes are TRBV12-3 or TRBV12-4 and TRBJ1-2, with D unclear. The CDR3 runs to 16 residues. Trimming removed 6 bases from V and 2 bases from J, with 19 bases in between. The DNA of the CDR3 is TGTGCCAGCAGGCCTTCGGTTCAGGCGGTAAACTATGGCTACACCTTC. It encodes CASRPSVQAVNYGYTF.

V usage is TRBV30 and J usage is TRBJ2-7; 10 positions agree with TRBD2. The CDR3 runs 11 residues. Losses at the gene ends were 4 bases for V and 11 bases for J; bases not matched to a gene: 5. Germline V lookup: CDR1 GTSNPN, CDR2 SVGIG (reference sequence). The CDR3, as DNA: TGTGCCTGGATGCTAGCGGGGGTGGAGTACTTC. Its protein product is CAWMLAGVEYF.

This clonotype was observed a handful of times. The chain has TRBV6-2 or TRBV6-3 and TRBJ1-1, with a weak D call TRBD1 (6 bases). The CDR3 is 13 amino acids. In germline, CDR1 is MNHEY, CDR2 SVGEGT. Trimming removed 8 bases at V and 4 bases at J, with 14 bases between. The CDR3: CASQGRASTEAFF. In nucleotides, the CDR3 is TGTGCCAGCCAGGGGCGCGCCAGCACTGAAGCTTTCTTT.

This chain links TRBV19 with TRBJ1-2; TRBD1 matches at 9 bases. Germline assignment: CDR1 LNHDA and CDR2 SQIVND (reference sequence). CDR3 length: 15 residues. V shed 5 bases and J 4 bases; nucleotides not matched to a gene: 8. CDR3 in amino acids: CASSPQATGGYGYTF. DNA of the CDR3: TGTGCCAGTAGTCCTCAGGCGACAGGGGGCTATGGCTACACCTTC.

This clonotype was counted only a few times. The rearrangement links TRBV12-3 or TRBV12-4 to TRBJ1-5; the D is unclear. This CDR3 has 17 residues. V dropped 5 bases and J dropped 7 bases, with 24 bases sitting between them. DNA of the CDR3: TGTGCCAGCAGTCCTCCTGACCGGGGAGGGAGAGGCCAGCCCCAGCATTTT. The encoded protein is CASSPPDRGGRGQPQHF.

Concerning this clonotype itself: Given a much more abundant clone one base away, this may be a read error. The chain joins TRBV27 to TRBJ2-7; 10 bases are shared with TRBD1. The CDR3 is 14 amino acids. Trimming cost V 6 bases and J 8 bases; bases outside gene matches: 10. Germline CDR1 is MNHEY and CDR2 is SMNVEV (reference sequence). DNA of the CDR3: TGTGCCAGCAGACCTTCGGGACAGGGGCACAAGCAGTACTTC. Protein sequence: CASRPSGQGHKQYF.

This clonotype has only a few counts. The chain joins TRBV15 to TRBJ2-7; tentatively, D is TRBD2 (5 bases). V gave up 8 bases and J gave up 0 bases, with 11 bases separating them. The CDR3 sequence is 13 residues long. Germline V gene lookup returns CDR1 LNHNV and CDR2 YYDKDF (reference sequence). DNA of the CDR3: TGTGCCACCGCGGCGGGCAGCTCCTACGAGCAGTACTTC. Its protein product is CATAAGSSYEQYF.

This chain uses TRBV7-8 with TRBJ1-6; D gene unclear. Germline values: CDR1 SGHVS, CDR2 FQNEAQ. The V end lost 5 bases, the J end lost 0 bases, and 20 bases lay between the germline ends. The CDR3 length is 19 residues. CDR3 loop: CASSPSSLPLGSYNSPLHF. CDR3 nucleotide sequence: TGTGCCAGCAGCCCTTCTAGCCTACCCCTTGGCTCCTATAATTCACCCCTCCACTTT.

V usage is TRBV29-1 and J usage is TRBJ1-2; TRBD1 agrees at 7 bases. In germline, CDR1 is SQVTM, CDR2 ANQGSEA. The CDR3 covers 15 residues. Germline trimming cut 7 bases from V and 5 bases from J; bases unmatched to any gene: 16. The CDR3 protein is CSGSTGAATPYGYTF. CDR3 bases: TGCAGCGGCTCCACAGGGGCCGCCACCCCTTATGGCTACACCTTC.

V is TRBV18 and J is TRBJ1-2; D possibly corresponds to TRBD1 (5 bases). Germline lookup yields CDR1 KGHSH and CDR2 LQKENI. The CDR3 extends over 15 amino acids. Trimming left V 1 base short and J 8 bases short, with 17 bases between. The CDR3 DNA reads TGTGCCAGCTCACCACGGGGGGGGGTCGGCGGAGGCTACACCTTC. Amino acid sequence: CASSPRGGVGGGYTF.

The genes are TRBV5-1 and TRBJ1-1; 8 nucleotides match TRBD1. The CDR3 has 13 amino acids. V lost 0 bases to trimming and J lost 13 bases; unmatched junction nucleotides: 8. Germline CDR1 reads SGHRS; CDR2 reads YFSETQ. The CDR3 nucleotides are TGCGCCAGCAGCTTGGACAGGGGGAAAGACGGTTTCTTT. This codes for CASSLDRGKDGFF.

This clonotype was observed once. The chain has TRBV5-1 and TRBJ1-5, with 9 nucleotides matching TRBD1. The CDR3 spans 15 residues. The V gene's germline CDR1 is SGHRS and CDR2 YFSETQ. The V gene end was trimmed by 1 base and the J gene end by 6 bases; junction bases not matched to a gene: 5. CDR3 sequence reads: CASSLTGQGGQPQHF. The CDR3 DNA reads as TGCGCCAGCAGCTTGACGGGACAGGGTGGTCAGCCCCAGCATTTT.

Here the CDR3 reads CASKTPGDNQPQHF. The CDR3 DNA sequence: TGCGCCAGCAAAACGCCGGGGGACAATCAGCCCCAGCATTTT. The chain combines TRBV4-1 with TRBJ1-5, with D possibly matching TRBD1 (5 bases). Germline CDR1 reads MGHRA; CDR2 reads YSYEKL. Trimming removed 7 bases from V and 3 bases from J, with 13 bases in between. The CDR3 contains 14 residues.

This clonotype was recorded only once. This sequence joins TRBV9 and TRBJ1-1; D is unclear. Deletions cut 3 bases from V and 1 base from J, with 7 bases between. Germline assignment: CDR1 SGDLS and CDR2 YYNGEE. The CDR3 spans 13 residues. The DNA of the CDR3 is TGTGCCAGCAGCGCAGCAGGGAACACTGAAGCTTTCTTT. Translation gives CASSAAGNTEAFF.

J is TRBJ2-7 and V is TRBV2; 9 positions agree with TRBD2. The CDR3 runs to 15 residues. Germline CDR1 and CDR2: SNHLY and FYNNEI. J lost 3 bases, V lost 3 bases, and 6 bases had no gene match. The CDR3 sequence is CASSELRGGDYEQYF. DNA for the CDR3: TGTGCCAGCAGTGAGTTGCGGGGGGGTGACTACGAGCAGTACTTC.

This clonotype has a handful of counts. This rearrangement joins TRBV28 to TRBJ1-4; 7 bases line up with TRBD1. Germline lookup yields CDR1 MDHEN and CDR2 SYDVKM. This CDR3 is 14 amino acids long. V dropped 4 bases and J dropped 8; count of bases not matched to a gene: 7. The chain's CDR3 is CASSSRQGQEKLFF. In DNA, the CDR3 is TGTGCCAGCAGTTCACGACAGGGACAAGAAAAACTGTTTTTT.

This clonotype was counted at least ten times. V is TRBV12-3 or TRBV12-4 and J is TRBJ2-5, with 16 bases matching TRBD2. Trimming took 5 bases from V and 2 from J; bases not matched to a gene: 14. CDR3 length: 20 amino acids. CDR3 DNA: TGTGCCAGCAGTCCAGACTCGGGACTAGCGGGAGGGTTCGAACAAGAGACCCAGTACTTC. Its translation is CASSPDSGLAGGFEQETQYF.

The chain carries TRBV9 and TRBJ2-4, with a weak D call TRBD1 (6 bases). The CDR3 loop spans 16 amino acids. CDR1 and CDR2 (germline): SGDLS, YYNGEE. V dropped 3 bases and J dropped 0 bases, with 13 bases sitting between them. The CDR3 bases are TGTGCCAGCAGCGCCGGGGCAGGGGTAGCCAAAAACATTCAGTACTTC. It translates to CASSAGAGVAKNIQYF.

This clonotype was detected a few times. The chain couples TRBV7-3 to TRBJ1-2, with 8 bases that match TRBD1. The CDR3 has 13 residues. Germline assignment: CDR1 SGHTA and CDR2 FQGTGA. The trim removed 5 bases at V and 10 bases at J, leaving 9 bases unmatched. CDR3 amino acids: CASSHTRTGNYTF. The CDR3 nucleotides read TGTGCCAGCAGCCATACTCGGACAGGGAACTACACCTTC.

This chain joins TRBV10-3 and TRBJ1-2; tentatively, D is TRBD1 (5 bases). The CDR3 extends over 14 amino acids. The germline CDR1 and CDR2 sequences are ENHRY and SYGVKD. V lost 9 bases and J 1 base, leaving 15 bases between the germline ends. As DNA, the CDR3 is TGTGCCATATCCCGAGTAGGGGATAACTATGGCTACACCTTC. It is translated as CAISRVGDNYGYTF.

J is TRBJ1-1 and V is TRBV10-3, with no clear D. CDR3 length: 15 amino acids. V was trimmed by 0 bases and J by 6 bases, leaving 14 bases between them. The V gene's germline CDR1 is ENHRY and CDR2 SYGVKD. The CDR3 DNA follows: TGTGCCATCAGTGAGTCTGAGAGTGCACGAGCTGAAGCTTTCTTT. It codes for CAISESESARAEAFF.

V gene TRBV5-4 combines with J gene TRBJ1-2; D is unresolved. Trimming stripped 2 bases from V and 0 bases from J, with 8 bases between. Looked up from germline, CDR1 is SGHNT and CDR2 is YYREEE (reference sequence). This CDR3 is built from 14 residues. CDR3 nucleotides: TGTGCCAGCAGCTTACGACCTGCTAACTATGGCTACACCTTC. This sequence encodes CASSLRPANYGYTF.

This clonotype was seen a handful of times. The chain links TRBV20-1 to TRBJ2-7; 9 bases align to TRBD1. The CDR3 contains 14 residues. Trimming took 5 bases from V and 5 from J; bases not matched to a gene: 10. Germline values: CDR1 DFQATT, CDR2 SNEGSKA (reference sequence). The CDR3 sequence: CSAGRITGGHEQYF. For the CDR3, the DNA is TGCAGTGCTGGGCGAATAACAGGGGGCCACGAGCAGTACTTC.

This clonotype was seen just once. V is TRBV7-2 and J is TRBJ2-2; no reliable D call. Germline CDR1 is SGHTA and CDR2 is FQGNSA. Trimming took 5 bases from V and 5 from J, leaving 12 bases between them. The CDR3 has 14 amino acids. CDR3 sequence reads: CASSPDQRTGELFF. DNA of the CDR3: TGTGCCAGCAGCCCGGACCAAAGAACCGGGGAGCTGTTTTTT.

This clonotype was detected a few times. The V and J genes are TRBV24-1 and TRBJ2-5, with 7 bases matching TRBD2. CDR1 is KGHDR, CDR2 SFDVKD, per germline. With V trimmed by 3 bases and J by 2 bases, 8 bases remained unmatched. This CDR3 is built from 16 residues. The CDR3 region has the DNA TGTGCCACCAGTGATCCTGTGGCCGGGGGGCAAGAGACCCAGTACTTC. The encoded protein is CATSDPVAGGQETQYF.